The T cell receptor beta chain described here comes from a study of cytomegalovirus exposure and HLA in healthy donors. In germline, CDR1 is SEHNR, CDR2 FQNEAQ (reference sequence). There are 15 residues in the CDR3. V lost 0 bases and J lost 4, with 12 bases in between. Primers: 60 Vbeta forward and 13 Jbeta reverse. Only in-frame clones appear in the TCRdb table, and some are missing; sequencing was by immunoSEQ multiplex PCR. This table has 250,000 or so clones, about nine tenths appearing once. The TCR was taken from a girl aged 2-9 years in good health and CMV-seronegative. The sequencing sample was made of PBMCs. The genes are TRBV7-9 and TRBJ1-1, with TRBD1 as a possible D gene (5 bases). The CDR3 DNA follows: TGTGCCAGCAGCTTAGCTGGGGGGTCGGGCACTGAAGCTTTCTTT. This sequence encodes CASSLAGGSGTEAFF. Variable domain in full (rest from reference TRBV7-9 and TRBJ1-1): DTGVSQNPRHKITKRGQNVTFRCDPISEHNRLYWYRQTLGQGPEFLTYFQNEAQLEKSRLLSDRFSAERPKGSFSTLEIQRTEQGDSAMYLCASSLAGGSGTEAFFGQGTRLTVV.